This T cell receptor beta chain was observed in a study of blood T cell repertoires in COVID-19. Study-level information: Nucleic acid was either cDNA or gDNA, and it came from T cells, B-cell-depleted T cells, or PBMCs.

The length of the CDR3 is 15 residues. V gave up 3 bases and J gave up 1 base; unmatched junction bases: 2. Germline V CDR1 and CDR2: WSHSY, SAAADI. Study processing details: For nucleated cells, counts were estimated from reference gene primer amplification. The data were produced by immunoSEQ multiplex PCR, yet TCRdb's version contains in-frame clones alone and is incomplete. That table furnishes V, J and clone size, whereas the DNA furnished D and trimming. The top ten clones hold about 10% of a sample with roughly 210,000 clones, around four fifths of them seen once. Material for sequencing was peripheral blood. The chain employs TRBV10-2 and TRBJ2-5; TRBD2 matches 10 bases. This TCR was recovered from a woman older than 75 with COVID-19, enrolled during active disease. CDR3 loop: CASSEGTSAQETQYF. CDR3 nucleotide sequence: TGCGCCAGCAGTGAAGGGACTAGCGCCCAAGAGACCCAGTACTTC.